A selection of T cell receptor beta chains follows, all from one sample in a study of blood T cells in healthy people across ages. MiXCR was run by TCRdb on the 5' RACE reads, yielding one entry per CDR3 protein. The sample has some 1,500,000 distinct CDR3 sequences; approximately 43% are singletons. The sample comprised blood. These receptor sequences come from a woman aged 18-35 years in good health. Both conserved end residues are part of each CDR3. D genes are given only for firm matches. Not all rows give a size; the values are once, few, many and, for expanded clones, a class.

J	D	size	V	CDR3	DNA
TRBJ1-1	TRBD1	few	TRBV12-3/TRBV12-4	CASRGQGARRDTEAFF	TGTGCCAGCAGAGGACAGGGGGCGCGGAGGGACACTGAAGCTTTCTTT
TRBJ2-1	TRBD2	few	TRBV7-3	CASSLSSGRGYEQFF	TGTGCCAGCAGCTTAAGTAGCGGGAGGGGGTATGAGCAGTTCTTC
TRBJ2-1	TRBD2	.	TRBV7-2	CASSRVGGAGGVGQFF	TGTGCCAGCAGTCGGGTCGGAGGTGCGGGGGGGGTAGGGCAGTTCTTC
TRBJ1-1	.	.	TRBV30	CAWSELNTEAFF	TGTGCCTGGAGTGAGCTGAACACTGAAGCTTTCTTT
TRBJ1-2	.	few	TRBV25-1	CASSERRDGYTF	TGTGCCAGCAGTGAAAGGAGGGATGGCTACACTTTC
TRBJ1-2	TRBD1	many	TRBV18	CASSPPGQGNYGYTF	TGTGCCAGCTCACCACCGGGACAGGGGAACTATGGCTACACCTTC
TRBJ2-5	TRBD1	many	TRBV7-2	CASSFQQGAGETQYF	TGTGCCAGCAGCTTTCAACAGGGGGCCGGGGAGACCCAGTACTTC
TRBJ2-1	TRBD2	few	TRBV20-1	CSARGLRTYNEQFF	TGCAGTGCTAGGGGACTACGTACTTACAATGAGCAGTTCTTC
TRBJ2-7	TRBD1	.	TRBV4-1	CASSQGFRDSSYEQYF	TGCGCCAGCAGCCAAGGATTCCGGGACAGCTCCTACGAGCAGTACTTC
TRBJ2-1	TRBD1	few	TRBV12-3/TRBV12-4	CASTQAGQGVRNEQFF	TGTGCCAGCACCCAGGCAGGTCAGGGGGTCCGGAATGAGCAGTTCTTC
TRBJ2-3	TRBD2	few	TRBV7-9	CASSRTTSGTDTQYF	TGTGCCAGCAGCCGAACGACTAGCGGAACAGATACGCAGTATTTT
TRBJ2-3	TRBD2	.	TRBV13	CASSPRLAGDVGSQYF	TGTGCCAGCAGCCCGAGACTAGCGGGGGACGTGGGGTCGCAGTATTTT
TRBJ2-7	TRBD1	few	TRBV6-6	CASSSLAGQGKYEQYF	TGTGCCAGCAGCAGTTTGGCGGGACAGGGGAAATACGAGCAGTACTTC
TRBJ1-2	TRBD1	few	TRBV7-9	CVTGVRGYTF	TGTGTTACAGGGGTGCGCGGCTACACCTTC
TRBJ1-1	TRBD1	.	TRBV11-2	CVQGATEAFF	TGTGTACAGGGGGCCACTGAAGCTTTCTTT
TRBJ1-2	.	.	TRBV20-1	CSAWKGRRDWGYTF	TGCAGTGCTTGGAAGGGACGGAGAGATTGGGGCTACACCTTC
TRBJ2-3	.	.	TRBV20-1	CSANLGRDTQYF	TGCAGTGCTAATCTGGGGAGAGATACGCAGTATTTT
TRBJ2-7	.	.	TRBV5-1	CASSKVGWAYEQYF	TGCGCCAGCAGCAAGGTTGGGTGGGCCTACGAGCAGTACTTC
TRBJ2-1	TRBD1	few	TRBV20-1	CSAKGTGFRVAYNEQFF	TGCAGTGCTAAGGGGACAGGGTTTCGGGTCGCCTACAATGAGCAGTTCTTC
TRBJ2-7	.	few	TRBV12-3/TRBV12-4	CASSLFSEQYF	TGTGCCAGCAGTTTATTCTCCGAGCAGTACTTC
TRBJ2-1	.	.	TRBV25-1	CASSELGRGDYNEQFF	TGTGCCAGCAGTGAATTGGGCAGGGGGGATTACAATGAGCAGTTCTTC
TRBJ2-1	.	.	TRBV7-9	CASSWSVNNEQFF	TGTGCCAGCAGCTGGTCCGTTAACAATGAGCAGTTCTTC
TRBJ2-3	.	few	TRBV11-2	CASSLDRLLGSSTDTQYF	TGTGCCAGCAGCTTAGATAGGCTATTGGGCTCCAGCACAGATACGCAGTATTTT
TRBJ2-1	.	many	TRBV25-1	CASSEQGNEQFF	TGTGCCAGCAGTGAGCAGGGTAATGAGCAGTTCTTC
TRBJ2-5	TRBD2	.	TRBV4-1	CASSQSYLGLAGVNEQYF	TGCGCCAGCAGCCAATCATATTTGGGACTAGCGGGAGTGAATGAGCAGTACTTC
TRBJ1-2	.	.	TRBV4-1	CASSQGVGSNYGYTF	TGCGCCAGCAGCCAAGGAGTAGGCAGTAACTATGGCTACACCTTC
TRBJ2-7	TRBD1	few	TRBV7-2	CASSLETGGYYAQYF	TGTGCCAGCAGCTTAGAGACAGGGGGTTACTACGCGCAGTACTTC